This T cell receptor (beta chain) emerged from a study of shared clonotypes between healthy human individuals (dated by TCRdb to 2020 to 2021). At the level of the whole study: The cohort included three men and a couple of women between 18 and 49 years of age. Each donor's leukapheresis produced roughly between about 0.8 and 8.9 billion PBMCs. Different laboratories and diverse techniques were used to prepare libraries and sequence TCR repertoires, to increase sequencing depth and limit assay-specific biases. For each donor, CD4 naive and CD4 memory were each given three plates, CD8 naive was given two plates, and CD8 memory was given one plate. To estimate repertoire size and how much clonotype sharing occurs between individuals, the study deeply sequenced the blood TCR repertoires of a handful of healthy adults.

Using the deep immunoSEQ assay, multiplex PCR amplified TCR CDR3 regions from genomic DNA. For each cell subset, the extracted genomic DNA was distributed evenly across all wells of several immunoSEQ 96-well plates, and each plate served as one replicate. For sorted subsets, each replicate PCR was loaded with about 0.2 ug genomic DNA, equivalent to 30,000 or so T cell genomes. Purified libraries were quantified with a Qubit 3.0 fluorometer, sized on a Bioanalyzer 2100, and re-quantified with the KAPA Library Quantification kit. A separate single-read 150-cycle Illumina NextSeq 550 flow cell was used to sequence each immunoSEQ 96-well plate. On the study's bioinformatics: Because only junctional sequences without quality scores were contained in the immunoSEQ output, filtering matching that applied to full-length reads could not be performed. To assign V/J genes and CDR3, sequences were annotated against IMGT germline references using PyIR, a Python wrapper for IgBLAST v1.9. Reads were removed for weak V/J assignments (E-value above 1e-6), missing CDR3, stop codons, out-of-frame junctions, or ambiguous translated residues. V3J clonotypes were defined by identical inferred V gene, J gene, and CDR3 amino acid sequence. Percentage overlap between repertoires was computed as shared unique clonotypes divided by the size of the smaller repertoire. Three approaches were used to assess repertoire richness: RTK rarefaction, the Chao1 estimator, and Recon v2.1 estimates of unobserved clonotypes. OLGA was used to compute generation probabilities for all TCRbeta clonotypes that the gDNA method yielded from a few donors. TCRdb mirrors the immuneACCESS table, restricted to in-frame sequences. Some clones are absent from its copies; in checked studies, under half trace to an unresolved V gene, and the reason for the others is unknown. That table gives V, J and clone size, and the DNA gave D and trimming. This sample holds about 680,000 clones; about 91% were observed only once. The ten largest clones capture approximately 22% of the sample.

Results the study describes overall, beyond this receptor: Sharing across a few donors was observed for 4.5% to 6.5% of naive CD4, 3.5% of naive CD8, 2% to 2.5% of memory CD4, and less than 0.45% of memory CD8 clonotypes. Sampling was restricted to blood, and TCR repertoires in tissue are likely to differ from TCR repertoires in blood. Pairwise subsampling indicated that sequencing depth was expected to affect the degree of clonotype sharing among donors. Larger estimated clonotype richness was generally found for naive subsets than for memory subsets. Clonotypes shared by all four sorted-subset donors showed higher generation probabilities than non-shared clonotypes. Because the study included only a small number of donors, the genetic and exposure-history diversity represented was limited. Even with the large sequencing depth, rarefaction of the sorted-subset datasets indicated that sequencing was incomplete.

Comments on this clone: Its recognized antigen is unknown. Base qualities are missing; no much larger clone stands one base away.

Compared with germline, V lacks 5 bases and J lacks 6 bases; bases without a gene match: 7. Counted from cysteine to phenylalanine, this CDR3 has 14 amino acids. Just the 42-base CDR3 DNA is kept, in frame starting at base 1. Sequences MDHEN (CDR1) and SYDVKM (CDR2) are obtained from the germline V gene. CD8 naive samples were obtained by positive selection for CCR7 among CD45RO-negative cells, yielding a CD45RA+CCR7+ population from which TemRA cells were excluded. The donors were healthy, HIV-negative adults with no recently reported acute infections or vaccinations. Every donor was a Caucasian adult residing in Nashville, Tennessee, USA. Blood was obtained by leukapheresis, after which PBMCs were separated by Ficoll-Histopaque density gradient centrifugation and cryopreserved in liquid nitrogen vapor phase. Analytical flow cytometry was used to check the purity and quantity of each magnetically sorted T cell population. Genomic DNA was isolated from each sorted fraction and quantified by UV absorbance on a Nanodrop 2000c.

The sequencing input was naive CD8+ T cells sorted from blood. The cell subset or site label corresponds to: CD45RA+CCR7+. The sequence derives from a man aged 25-40 years in good health. The V and J genes are TRBV28 and TRBJ2-1, with 7 bases matching TRBD2. The CDR3 reads as follows: CASSRVGGSNEQFF. The DNA reads TGTGCCAGCAGTCGGGTGGGGGGGTCCAATGAGCAGTTCTTC.